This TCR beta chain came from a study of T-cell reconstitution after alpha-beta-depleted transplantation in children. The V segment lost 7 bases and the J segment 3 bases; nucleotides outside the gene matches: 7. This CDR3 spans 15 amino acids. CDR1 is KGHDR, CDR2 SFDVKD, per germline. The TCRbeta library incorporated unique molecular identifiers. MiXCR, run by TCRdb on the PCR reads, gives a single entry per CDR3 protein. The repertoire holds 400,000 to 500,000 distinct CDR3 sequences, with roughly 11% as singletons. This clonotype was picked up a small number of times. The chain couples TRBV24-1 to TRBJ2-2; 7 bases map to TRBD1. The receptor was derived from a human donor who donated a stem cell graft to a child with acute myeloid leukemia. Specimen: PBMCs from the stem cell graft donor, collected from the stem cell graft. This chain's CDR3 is CATSATGADTGELFF. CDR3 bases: TGTGCCACCAGCGCCACAGGGGCGGACACCGGGGAGCTGTTTTTT.